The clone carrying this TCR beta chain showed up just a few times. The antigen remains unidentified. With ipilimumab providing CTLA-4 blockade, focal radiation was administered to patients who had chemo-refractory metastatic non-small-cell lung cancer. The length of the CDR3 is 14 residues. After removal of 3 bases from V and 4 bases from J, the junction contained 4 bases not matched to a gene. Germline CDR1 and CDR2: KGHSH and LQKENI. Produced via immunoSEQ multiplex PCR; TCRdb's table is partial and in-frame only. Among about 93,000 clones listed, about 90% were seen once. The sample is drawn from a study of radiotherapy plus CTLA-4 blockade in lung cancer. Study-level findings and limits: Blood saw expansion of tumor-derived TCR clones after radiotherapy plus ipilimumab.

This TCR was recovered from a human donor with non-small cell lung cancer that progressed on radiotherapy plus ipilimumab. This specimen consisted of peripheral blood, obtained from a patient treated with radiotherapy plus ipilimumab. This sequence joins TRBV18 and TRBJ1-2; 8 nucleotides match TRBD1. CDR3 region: CASSPGQVSYGYTF. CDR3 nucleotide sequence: TGTGCCAGCTCACCGGGACAGGTCTCCTATGGCTACACCTTC.